Each of the 7 T cell receptor beta chains below was sequenced from the same sample in a study of blood T cells in healthy people across ages. PCR was performed a second time for about 7 to 11 cycles using a sample-barcoded 5' primer and a J-beta primer mix. MiXCR, applied by TCRdb to the 5' RACE reads, yields one record per CDR3 protein. The sample records some 890,000 distinct CDR3 sequences, 29% being singletons. Another study also made use of these data, one on T cells of mothers and their children.

The sample consisted of blood. The receptors derive from a woman aged 40 to 55 in good health.

This clonotype was observed a single time. The genes are TRBV4-3 and TRBJ2-5; TRBD1 aligns across 8 bases. CDR3 length: 16 amino acids. Trimming cost V 0 bases and J 13 bases; bases outside gene matches: 16. Germline V gives CDR1 LGHNA, CDR2 YSLEER. In DNA form, the CDR3 reads TGCGCCAGCAGCCAAGATAGACTCCCGGGACAGGAGACGTTGTACTTC. The encoded protein is CASSQDRLPGQETLYF.

As for this clonotype: Without the conserved terminal phenylalanine or tryptophan, this CDR3 likely stems from a read error. In DNA form, the CDR3 reads TGTGCCAGCAGTTTAAACGCGGGGCGGAGCACAGATACGCAGTATTCT. Translated, it gives CASSLNAGRSTDTQYS. The chain joins TRBV12-3 or TRBV12-4 to TRBJ2-3; tentatively, D is TRBD2 (6 bases). There are 16 residues in the CDR3. V was shortened by 2 bases and J by 0 bases, with 12 bases between the two germline ends.

The V and J genes are TRBV7-2 and TRBJ1-4; D ambiguous. The CDR3 is made up of 15 amino acids. From germline, CDR1 is SGHTA and CDR2 FQGNSA. Trimming pared 1 base from V and 0 bases from J, leaving 6 bases between. The CDR3 DNA is TGTGCCAGCAGCTTAGAACCTGCAACTAATGAAAAACTGTTTTTT. Translation gives CASSLEPATNEKLFF.

Details on this clonotype: A much larger clonotype is one base distant, so this may be a read error. The chain employs TRBV9 and TRBJ2-5; D may match TRBD1 or TRBD2 (5 bases each). Germline V gives CDR1 SGDLS, CDR2 YYNGEE. The CDR3 length is 15 residues. The CDR3 loop is CVSSPGASLQETQYF. In DNA form, the CDR3 reads TGTGTCAGCAGCCCCGGGGCGAGCTTACAAGAGACCCAGTACTTC.

The chain joins TRBV24-1 to TRBJ2-2; 8 bases agree with TRBD1. The CDR3 runs 14 residues. Germline V gene sequence: CDR1 KGHDR, CDR2 SFDVKD. V trimming: 7 bases; J trimming: 3 bases; junction bases outside the gene matches: 3. CDR3 region: CATRGQGDTGELFF. CDR3 nucleotide sequence: TGTGCCACCAGAGGACAGGGAGACACCGGGGAGCTGTTTTTT.

The sample holds many counts of this clonotype. The chain carries TRBV20-1 and TRBJ2-5; D is perhaps TRBD1 or TRBD2 (5 bases each). CDR3 size: 15 residues. From germline, CDR1 is DFQATT and CDR2 SNEGSKA (reference sequence). V lost 2 bases, J lost 3 bases, and 16 bases lay in between. Written as DNA, the CDR3 is TGCAGTGCTAGAATCCGGGACGGGGACGAAGAGACCCAGTACTTC. It is translated as CSARIRDGDEETQYF.

This clonotype occurred many times. The V and J genes are TRBV28 and TRBJ2-1, with 9 nucleotides matching TRBD1. The CDR3 is 15 amino acids. V lost 4 bases to trimming and J lost 7 bases; unmatched junction nucleotides: 8. Germline V gene sequence: CDR1 MDHEN, CDR2 SYDVKM. The CDR3 DNA is TGTGCCAGCAGTTCCAACCGACAGGGGGGAAATGAGCAGTTCTTC. Translating it yields CASSSNRQGGNEQFF. The variable domain in full, completed from reference TRBV28 and TRBJ2-1, reads DVKVTQSSRYLVKRTGEKVFLECVQDMDHENMFWYRQDPGLGLRLIYFSYDVKMKEKGDIPEGYSVSREKKERFSLILESASTNQTSMYLCASSSNRQGGNEQFFGPGTRLTVL.